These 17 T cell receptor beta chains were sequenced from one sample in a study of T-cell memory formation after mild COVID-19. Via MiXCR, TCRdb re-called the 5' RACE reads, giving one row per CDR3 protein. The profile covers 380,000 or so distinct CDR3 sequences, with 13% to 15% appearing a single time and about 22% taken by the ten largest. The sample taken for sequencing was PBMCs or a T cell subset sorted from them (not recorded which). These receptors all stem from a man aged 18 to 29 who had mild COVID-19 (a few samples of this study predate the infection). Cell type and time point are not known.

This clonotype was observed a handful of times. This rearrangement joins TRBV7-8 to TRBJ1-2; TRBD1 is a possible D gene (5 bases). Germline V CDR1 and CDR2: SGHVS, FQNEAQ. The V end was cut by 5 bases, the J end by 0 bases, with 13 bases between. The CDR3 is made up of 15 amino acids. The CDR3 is CASSRAGTTNYGYTF. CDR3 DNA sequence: TGTGCCAGCAGCCGAGCCGGGACGACTAACTATGGCTACACCTTC. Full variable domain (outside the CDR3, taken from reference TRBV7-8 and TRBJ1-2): GAGVSQSPRYKVAKRGQDVALRCDPISGHVSLFWYQQALGQGPEFLTYFQNEAQLDKSGLPSDRFFAERPEGSVSTLKIQRTQQEDSAVYLCASSRAGTTNYGYTFGSGTRLTVV.

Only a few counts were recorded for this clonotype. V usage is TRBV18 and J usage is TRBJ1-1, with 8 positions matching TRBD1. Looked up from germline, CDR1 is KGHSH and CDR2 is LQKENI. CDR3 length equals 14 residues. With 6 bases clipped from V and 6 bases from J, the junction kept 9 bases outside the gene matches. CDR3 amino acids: CASSQGQAEPEAFF. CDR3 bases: TGTGCCAGCTCGCAGGGACAGGCGGAACCTGAAGCTTTCTTT.

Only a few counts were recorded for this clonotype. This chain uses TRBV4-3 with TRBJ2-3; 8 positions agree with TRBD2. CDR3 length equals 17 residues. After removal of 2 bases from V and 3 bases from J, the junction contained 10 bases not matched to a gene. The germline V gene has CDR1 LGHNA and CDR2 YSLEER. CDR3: CASSQRTGGGLTDTQYF. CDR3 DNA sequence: TGCGCCAGCAGCCAACGGACTGGCGGGGGGCTTACAGATACGCAGTATTTT.

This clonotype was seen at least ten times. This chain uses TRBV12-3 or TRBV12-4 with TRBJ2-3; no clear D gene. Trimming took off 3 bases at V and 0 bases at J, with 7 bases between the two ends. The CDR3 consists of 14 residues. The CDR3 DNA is TGTGCCAGCAGTTTGGGTCCGAGCACAGATACGCAGTATTTT. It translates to CASSLGPSTDTQYF.

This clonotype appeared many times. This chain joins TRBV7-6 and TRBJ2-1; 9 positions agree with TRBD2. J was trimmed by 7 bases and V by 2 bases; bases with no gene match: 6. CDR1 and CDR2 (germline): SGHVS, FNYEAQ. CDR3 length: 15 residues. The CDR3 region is CASSLTAGGLNEQFF. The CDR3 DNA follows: TGTGCCAGCAGCTTAACCGCGGGGGGGCTGAATGAGCAGTTCTTC.

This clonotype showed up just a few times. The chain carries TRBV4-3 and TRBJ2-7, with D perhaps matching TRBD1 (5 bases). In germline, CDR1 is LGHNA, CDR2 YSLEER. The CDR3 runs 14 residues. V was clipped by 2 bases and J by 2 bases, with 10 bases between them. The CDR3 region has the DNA TGCGCCAGCAGCCAACGGTTGGGGCCCTACGAGCAGTACGTC. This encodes CASSQRLGPYEQYV.

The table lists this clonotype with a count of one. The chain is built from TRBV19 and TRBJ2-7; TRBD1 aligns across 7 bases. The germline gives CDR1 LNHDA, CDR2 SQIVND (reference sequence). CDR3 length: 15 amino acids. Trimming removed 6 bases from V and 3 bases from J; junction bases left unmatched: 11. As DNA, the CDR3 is TGTGCCAGTAGAAATACAGGGGCACGAATCTACGAGCAGTACTTC. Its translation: CASRNTGARIYEQYF.

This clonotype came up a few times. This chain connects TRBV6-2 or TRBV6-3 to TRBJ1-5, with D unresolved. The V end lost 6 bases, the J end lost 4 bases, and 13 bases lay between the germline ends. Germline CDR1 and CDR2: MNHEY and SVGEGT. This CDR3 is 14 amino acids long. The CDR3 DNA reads TGTGCCAGCAGCCCCCACTTCCAAAATCAGCCCCAGCATTTT. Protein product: CASSPHFQNQPQHF.

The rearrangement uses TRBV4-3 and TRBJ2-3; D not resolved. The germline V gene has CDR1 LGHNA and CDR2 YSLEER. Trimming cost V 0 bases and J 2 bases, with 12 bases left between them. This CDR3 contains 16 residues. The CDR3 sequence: CASSQEFFSNTDTQYF. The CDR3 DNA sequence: TGCGCCAGCAGCCAAGAGTTCTTTTCCAACACAGATACGCAGTATTTT.

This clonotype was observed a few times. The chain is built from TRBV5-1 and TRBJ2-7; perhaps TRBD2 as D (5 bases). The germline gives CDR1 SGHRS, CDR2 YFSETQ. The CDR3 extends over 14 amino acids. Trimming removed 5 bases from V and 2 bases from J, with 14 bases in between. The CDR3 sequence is CASSLGIEAYEQYV. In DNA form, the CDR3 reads TGCGCCAGCAGTCTCGGGATAGAAGCCTACGAGCAGTACGTC.

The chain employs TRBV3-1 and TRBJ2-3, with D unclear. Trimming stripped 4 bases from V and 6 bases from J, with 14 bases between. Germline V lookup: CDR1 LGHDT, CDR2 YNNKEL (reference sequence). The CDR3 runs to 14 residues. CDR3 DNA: TGTGCCAGCAGCCTAGATTGGGGTAAGGATACGCAGTATTTT. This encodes CASSLDWGKDTQYF.

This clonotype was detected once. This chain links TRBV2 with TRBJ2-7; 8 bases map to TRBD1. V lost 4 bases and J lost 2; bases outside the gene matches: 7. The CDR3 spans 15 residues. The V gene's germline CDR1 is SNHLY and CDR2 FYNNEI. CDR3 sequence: CASSGRDRPPYEQYF. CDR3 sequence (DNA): TGTGCCAGCAGTGGCCGGGACAGGCCGCCCTACGAGCAGTACTTC.

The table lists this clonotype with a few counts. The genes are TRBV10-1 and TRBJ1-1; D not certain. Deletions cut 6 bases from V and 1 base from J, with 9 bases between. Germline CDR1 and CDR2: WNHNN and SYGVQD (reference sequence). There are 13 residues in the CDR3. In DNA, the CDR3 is TGCGCCAGCAGGCGGAACAGGAACACTGAAGCTTTCTTT. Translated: CASRRNRNTEAFF.

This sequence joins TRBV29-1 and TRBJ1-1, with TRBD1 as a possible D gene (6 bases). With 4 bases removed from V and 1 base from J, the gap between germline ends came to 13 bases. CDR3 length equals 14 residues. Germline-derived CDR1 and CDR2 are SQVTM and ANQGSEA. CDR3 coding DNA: TGCAGCGTTGGAGTGGGGGGCACGAACACTGAAGCTTTCTTT. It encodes CSVGVGGTNTEAFF. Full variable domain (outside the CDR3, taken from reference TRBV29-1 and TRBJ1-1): SAVISQKPSRDICQRGTSLTIQCQVDSQVTMMFWYRQQPGQSLTLIATANQGSEATYESGFVIDKFPISRPNLTFSTLTVSNMSPEDSSIYLCSVGVGGTNTEAFFGQGTRLTVV.

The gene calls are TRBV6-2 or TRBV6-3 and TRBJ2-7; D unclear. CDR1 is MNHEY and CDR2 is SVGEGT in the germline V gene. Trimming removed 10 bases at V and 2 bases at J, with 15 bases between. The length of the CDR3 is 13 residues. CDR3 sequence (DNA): TGTGCCACCGAAAGCTTTTTACCCTACGAGCAGTACGTC. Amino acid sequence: CATESFLPYEQYV.

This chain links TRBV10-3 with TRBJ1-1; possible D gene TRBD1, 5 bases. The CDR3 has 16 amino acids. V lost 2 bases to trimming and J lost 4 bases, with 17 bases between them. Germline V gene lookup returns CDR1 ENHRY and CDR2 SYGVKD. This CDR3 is CAISEHGGMGSTEAFF. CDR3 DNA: TGTGCCATCAGTGAGCACGGGGGAATGGGGTCCACTGAAGCTTTCTTT.

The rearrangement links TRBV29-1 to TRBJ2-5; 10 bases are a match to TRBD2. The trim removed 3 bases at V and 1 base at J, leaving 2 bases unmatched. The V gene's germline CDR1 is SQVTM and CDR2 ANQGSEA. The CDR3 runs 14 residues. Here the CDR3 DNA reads TGCAGCGTTGACCAGCGGGGGGGCCAAGAGACCCAGTACTTC. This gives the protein CSVDQRGGQETQYF.